Presented here are 22 T cell receptor beta chains from one specimen sequenced in a study of beta chain features in type 1 diabetes. What was sequenced were expressed TCRB transcripts, since all of the isolated RNA had been reverse transcribed. Libraries were prepared by immunoSEQ multiplex PCR; TCRdb keeps only in-frame clonotypes and omits some of them. The sample shows roughly 370,000 clones, over 11% of them seen only once. The source material was naive CD4+ T cells from blood. The receptors come from a man aged 25-45 years in good health.

This clone was seen only a few times. The chain links TRBV14 to TRBJ2-1; D is unclear. Germline V gives CDR1 SGHDN, CDR2 FVKESK. V was shortened by 1 base and J by 7 bases, with 8 bases between the two germline ends. The CDR3 loop spans 13 amino acids. The CDR3 region is CASSQGQRNEQFF. The CDR3 DNA is TGTGCCAGCAGCCAAGGCCAGAGGAATGAGCAGTTCTTC.

This clone was seen more than once but under ten times. The chain employs TRBV29-1 and TRBJ1-1; maybe TRBD1 (5 bases). CDR1 is SQVTM, CDR2 ANQGSEA, per germline. The CDR3 consists of 13 residues. V lost 6 bases, J lost 0 bases, and 11 bases lay in between. CDR3 amino acids: CSVEDTLNTEAFF. In DNA form, the CDR3 reads TGCAGCGTAGAGGACACCCTGAACACTGAAGCTTTCTTT.

In this sample, this clone turned up a few times. The J gene is TRBJ1-1, the V gene TRBV7-9; unclear D gene. The CDR3 runs 15 residues. V lost 4 bases and J 1 base, leaving 13 bases between the germline ends. CDR1 and CDR2 from the germline V gene are SEHNR and FQNEAQ (reference sequence). The CDR3 is CASSSRTHRNTEAFF. In DNA, the CDR3 is TGTGCCAGCAGCTCTAGGACTCACAGGAACACTGAAGCTTTCTTT.

This chain uses TRBV5-1 with TRBJ2-5, with D perhaps matching TRBD2 (6 bases). The CDR3 is 14 residues long. Germline loops: CDR1 SGHRS, CDR2 YFSETQ. V lost 4 bases, J lost 1 base, and 11 bases lay in between. In nucleotides, the CDR3 is TGCGCCAGCAGCGCGGGGACTTTCCAAGAGACCCAGTACTTC. The encoded protein is CASSAGTFQETQYF.

In this sample, this clone turned up a few times. This rearrangement joins TRBV6-5 to TRBJ2-4; D perhaps matches TRBD1 (5 bases). V dropped 2 bases and J dropped 9 bases, with 14 bases sitting between them. Germline loops: CDR1 MNHEY, CDR2 SVGAGI. CDR3 length: 14 amino acids. The CDR3 is CASSYLRNQGIQYF. In DNA form, the CDR3 reads TGTGCCAGCAGTTACCTCCGGAACCAGGGCATTCAGTACTTC.

This clone was detected a few times. This chain connects TRBV6-5 to TRBJ2-5, with a tentative D call TRBD2 (5 bases). Germline V gene lookup returns CDR1 MNHEY and CDR2 SVGAGI. The CDR3 runs to 14 residues. Trimming pared 5 bases from V and 7 bases from J, leaving 17 bases between. The CDR3 region has the DNA TGTGCCAGCAGTCTCGCAGAGGGAATGGGGACCCAGTACTTC. This sequence encodes CASSLAEGMGTQYF.

This clone has just a few counts. CDR3 sequence: CASSWAPGSTDTQYF. Written as DNA, the CDR3 is TGCGCCAGCAGCTGGGCCCCAGGAAGCACAGATACGCAGTATTTT. This rearrangement joins TRBV5-1 to TRBJ2-3; D is undetermined. The CDR3 runs 15 residues. V was pared by 3 bases and J by 0 bases, with 11 bases between. Germline CDR1 and CDR2: SGHRS and YFSETQ.

The table lists this clone with a few counts. The chain recombines TRBV6-5 with TRBJ2-3, with 12 bases lining up with TRBD2. V was pared by 6 bases and J by 1 base, with 2 bases of the junction left unmatched. The length of the CDR3 is 15 residues. Germline assignment: CDR1 MNHEY and CDR2 SVGAGI. Written as DNA, the CDR3 is TGTGCCAGCAGGCCTAGCGGGAGGGGCACAGATACGCAGTATTTT. As protein: CASRPSGRGTDTQYF.

The chain uses TRBV29-1 and TRBJ1-3, with TRBD1 matching 7 bases. With 4 bases clipped from V and 3 bases from J, the junction kept 3 bases outside the gene matches. The V gene's germline CDR1 is SQVTM and CDR2 ANQGSEA. This CDR3 spans 13 amino acids. In DNA form, the CDR3 reads TGCAGCGTTGGGGGGGACAGTGGAAACACCATATATTTT. Its protein is CSVGGDSGNTIYF.

The V gene is TRBV18, the J gene TRBJ1-2; TRBD1 aligns across 7 bases. V gave up 1 base and J gave up 8 bases; unmatched junction bases: 7. Germline lookup yields CDR1 KGHSH and CDR2 LQKENI. This CDR3 has 14 amino acids. CDR3 sequence (DNA): TGTGCCAGCTCACCACTCGACAGGGTGGAAGGCTACACCTTC. Its translation is CASSPLDRVEGYTF.

V and J are TRBV30 and TRBJ2-7, with D hard to call. With 0 bases removed from V and 0 bases from J, the gap between germline ends came to 12 bases. The CDR3 sequence is 15 residues long. Germline values: CDR1 GTSNPN, CDR2 SVGIG (reference sequence). The CDR3 loop reads CAWSVVCDISYEQYV. The DNA of the CDR3 is TGTGCCTGGAGTGTAGTTTGCGACATCTCCTACGAGCAGTACGTC.

This clone was observed a few times. The chain has TRBV7-2 and TRBJ2-3; possible D gene TRBD2, 6 bases. This CDR3 contains 15 residues. Germline assignment: CDR1 SGHTA and CDR2 FQGNSA. Trimming removed 8 bases at V and 0 bases at J, with 15 bases between. This CDR3 reads CASRSVGTSTDTQYF. The CDR3 DNA reads TGTGCCAGCCGATCAGTGGGGACTAGCACAGATACGCAGTATTTT. The complete variable domain, with remaining parts taken from reference TRBV7-2 and TRBJ2-3, reads GAGVSQSPSNKVTEKGKDVELRCDPISGHTALYWYRQSLGQGLEFLIYFQGNSAPDKSGLPSDRFSAERTGGSVSTLTIQRTQQEDSAVYLCASRSVGTSTDTQYFGPGTRLTVL.

The J gene is TRBJ1-1, the V gene TRBV18, with TRBD1 identical over 7 bases. Germline CDR1 KGHSH, CDR2 LQKENI. The CDR3 sequence is 13 residues long. V trimming: 5 bases; J trimming: 2 bases; junction bases outside the gene matches: 2. The CDR3 nucleotides read TGTGCCAGCTCAAACAGGGGAAACACTGAAGCTTTCTTT. Its protein is CASSNRGNTEAFF. The full variable domain, completed using reference TRBV18 and TRBJ1-1, is NAGVMQNPRHLVRRRGQEARLRCSPMKGHSHVYWYRQLPEEGLKFMVYLQKENIIDESGMPKERFSAEFPKEGPSILRIQQVVRGDSAAYFCASSNRGNTEAFFGQGTRLTVV.

A few counts support this clone. V is TRBV19 and J is TRBJ2-7; tentatively, D is TRBD2 (5 bases). The CDR3 extends over 14 amino acids. Per germline, CDR1 LNHDA and CDR2 SQIVND (reference sequence). The V gene lost 3 bases and the J gene lost 6 bases, with 15 bases spanning the gap. CDR3: CASSIWGDTSEQYF. The CDR3 bases are TGTGCCAGTAGTATTTGGGGAGACACCTCCGAGCAGTACTTC.

In this sample, this clone turned up a few times. Here the CDR3 reads CAQERERRETQYF. CDR3 coding DNA: TGTGCCCAGGAGAGGGAGAGGAGAGAGACCCAGTACTTC. This sequence joins TRBV30 and TRBJ2-5; the D gene is possibly TRBD2 (5 bases). The V end lost 8 bases, the J end lost 4 bases, and 17 bases lay between the germline ends. The CDR3 has 13 residues. The germline V gene has CDR1 GTSNPN and CDR2 SVGIG (reference sequence).

The chain has TRBV11-2 and TRBJ2-2; TRBD1 matches 7 bases. Trimming cost V 3 bases and J 4 bases; bases outside gene matches: 5. Germline V gene sequence: CDR1 SGHAT, CDR2 FQNNGV. This CDR3 region has 15 residues. CDR3 in amino acids: CASSLRGRPTGELFF. As DNA, the CDR3 is TGTGCCAGCAGCTTGAGGGGGCGCCCCACCGGGGAGCTGTTTTTT.

The chain couples TRBV30 to TRBJ1-1; D is possibly TRBD1 (5 bases). Trimming shortened V by 3 bases and J by 3 bases, and 14 bases separated the two germline ends. Germline V gene data show CDR1 as GTSNPN and CDR2 as SVGIG (reference sequence). This CDR3 comprises 14 residues. This CDR3 is CAWSAGLADTEAFF. The DNA of the CDR3 is TGTGCCTGGAGCGCAGGGTTGGCTGACACTGAAGCTTTCTTT.

This clone was observed a handful of times. The V call is TRBV9, the J call TRBJ1-1; no clear D. The germline CDR1 and CDR2 sequences are SGDLS and YYNGEE. Trimming removed 4 bases at V and 7 bases at J, with 14 bases between. The CDR3 sequence is 13 residues long. CDR3 coding DNA: TGTGCCAGCAGCCCCTCGGTGGAGGGTGAAGCTTTCTTT. Amino acids: CASSPSVEGEAFF.

This clone was detected only a few times. The rearrangement uses TRBV7-9 and TRBJ2-1; TRBD2 matches at 7 bases. Germline CDR1 reads SEHNR; CDR2 reads FQNEAQ (reference sequence). This CDR3 contains 17 residues. With 2 bases clipped from V and 7 bases from J, the junction kept 14 bases outside the gene matches. Here the CDR3 reads CASSLTGLEVGANEQFF. CDR3 in DNA: TGTGCCAGCAGCTTAACTGGACTAGAGGTTGGGGCGAATGAGCAGTTCTTC.

The rearrangement links TRBV5-4 to TRBJ2-3; 7 positions match TRBD1. Germline V gene sequence: CDR1 SGHNT, CDR2 YYREEE (reference sequence). This CDR3 spans 15 amino acids. Germline trimming cut 7 bases from V and 5 bases from J; bases unmatched to any gene: 13. The CDR3 loop is CASSSPDRFEDTQYF. DNA for the CDR3: TGTGCCAGCTCCAGCCCGGACAGGTTTGAAGATACGCAGTATTTT.

Only a few counts were recorded for this clone. The chain has TRBV15 and TRBJ2-5; perhaps TRBD2 as D (6 bases). The germline V gene has CDR1 LNHNV and CDR2 YYDKDF (reference sequence). This CDR3 contains 13 residues. V dropped 4 bases and J dropped 4 bases, with 10 bases sitting between them. The CDR3 DNA is TGTGCCACCAGCACTTTAGCGGCAGAGACCCAGTACTTC. It codes for CATSTLAAETQYF.

This clone was detected a few times. The chain combines TRBV11-3 with TRBJ2-1; the D gene is possibly TRBD2 (5 bases). The CDR3 sequence is 13 residues long. Per germline, CDR1 SGHNT and CDR2 YENEEA. Between the trimmed V and J ends, which lost 3 bases and 5 bases, there was a span of 8 bases. The CDR3 DNA reads as TGTGCCAGCAGCTTTAGCGTGCACAATGAGCAGTTCTTC. This sequence encodes CASSFSVHNEQFF.